Sequencing of this T cell receptor beta chain was carried out in a study of blood T cell repertoires in COVID-19. Trimming took off 0 bases at V and 6 bases at J, with 11 bases between the two ends. Germline values: CDR1 MNHNS, CDR2 SASEGT. This CDR3 spans 15 amino acids. Assay used: immunoSEQ multiplex PCR; TCRdb lists only in-frame clones, some missing. The profile shows around 200,000 clones, 84% of them singletons. The sequenced sample consisted of peripheral blood. The rearrangement joins TRBV6-1 to TRBJ1-4; D might be TRBD1 (6 bases). This TCR came from a human donor in a cohort sampled during active COVID-19. CDR3 amino acids: CASSEAMAGDEKLFF. The CDR3 DNA reads TGTGCCAGCAGTGAAGCGATGGCAGGGGATGAAAAACTGTTTTTT.